The rows below give T cell receptor beta chains drawn from one sample of a study of regulatory T cells. The assay was immunoSEQ multiplex PCR, and TCRdb's table has in-frame clones only and misses some. The data hold about 20,000 clones, with approximately 94% observed a single time. The sequenced material came from CD8+ T cells sorted from blood. The receptors come from a child under 10 years old with CD3G deficiency. CDR3s include the opening cysteine and the closing phenylalanine or tryptophan. The D gene is left open where the match is weak. Rows may omit the clone size; those that give it use once, few, many or a size class.

len,v_gene,j_gene,abundance,d_gene,CDR3aa,CDR3nt
14,TRBV6-6,TRBJ1-1,few,TRBD1,CASRWDSPNTEAFF,TGTGCCAGCAGATGGGACAGCCCAAACACTGAAGCTTTCTTT
16,TRBV27,TRBJ2-7,once,TRBD1,CASSWLSGQGGDEQYF,TGTGCCAGCAGTTGGCTAAGTGGACAGGGCGGCGACGAGCAGTACTTC
14,TRBV28,TRBJ2-3,-,-,CASSLWQGTDTQYF,TGTGCCAGCAGTTTGTGGCAGGGTACAGATACGCAGTATTTT
15,TRBV28,TRBJ2-7,-,-,CASSAVSSPAYEQYF,TGTGCCAGCAGTGCTGTTAGTAGCCCCGCCTACGAGCAGTACTTC
14,TRBV6-5,TRBJ1-6,-,TRBD1,CASSSTGMRSPLHF,TGTGCCAGCAGTTCGACAGGGATGCGGTCACCCCTCCACTTT
16,TRBV7-4,TRBJ1-5,once,-,CASSLEGDWNNQPQHF,TGTGCCAGCAGCTTAGAGGGCGACTGGAATAATCAGCCCCAGCATTTT
15,TRBV6-6,TRBJ2-7,-,-,CASSYSGPSLGEQYF,TGTGCCAGCAGTTACTCCGGGCCAAGCTTGGGCGAGCAGTACTTC
14,TRBV11-2,TRBJ2-3,-,-,CASSLDQITDTQYF,TGTGCCAGCAGCTTAGATCAGATCACAGATACGCAGTATTTT
15,TRBV7-8,TRBJ2-7,-,TRBD2,CASSRGVGAAYEQYF,TGTGCCAGCAGCCGGGGGGTAGGGGCCGCCTACGAGCAGTACTTC
15,TRBV7-6,TRBJ1-2,once,TRBD1,CASSYGQGQDYGYTF,TGTGCCAGCAGCTACGGACAGGGACAAGACTATGGCTACACCTTC
15,TRBV29-1,TRBJ2-5,-,TRBD2,CSVDIGSGSTETQYF,TGCAGCGTTGATATCGGTAGCGGGAGTACCGAGACCCAGTACTTC
13,TRBV6-6,TRBJ2-7,-,-,CASSHGAGYEQYF,TGTGCCAGCAGCCACGGGGCTGGCTACGAGCAGTACTTC
17,TRBV18,TRBJ2-3,once,TRBD2,CASSPDSSGPSTDTQYF,TGTGCCAGCTCACCAGATTCTAGCGGCCCTAGCACAGATACGCAGTATTTT
16,TRBV28,TRBJ2-3,-,TRBD2,CASSGPSGSYTDTQYF,TGTGCCAGCAGTGGACCCAGCGGGAGCTACACAGATACGCAGTATTTT
14,TRBV28,TRBJ2-5,-,TRBD2,CASSLAGEEETQYF,TGTGCCAGCAGTTTGGCGGGAGAAGAAGAGACCCAGTACTTC
15,TRBV19,TRBJ2-1,-,-,CASSISVAGINEQFF,TGTGCCAGTAGTATTTCTGTGGCAGGGATCAATGAGCAGTTCTTC
11,TRBV7-9,TRBJ2-1,-,-,CASSHRNEQFF,TGTGCCAGCAGCCACCGCAATGAGCAGTTCTTC
15,TRBV28,TRBJ2-3,-,-,CASSLWGKSTDTQYF,TGTGCCAGCAGTTTATGGGGGAAAAGCACAGATACGCAGTATTTT
16,TRBV28,TRBJ2-7,once,-,CASSFLPSTPSYEQYF,TGTGCCAGCAGTTTTCTGCCTTCTACCCCCTCCTACGAGCAGTACTTC
15,TRBV6-1,TRBJ2-1,-,TRBD2,CASSEPGLAANEQFF,TGTGCCAGCAGTGAACCGGGACTAGCGGCAAATGAGCAGTTCTTC
18,TRBV11-2,TRBJ1-1,-,-,CASSLWSLHSTAGTEAFF,TGTGCCAGCAGCCTTTGGTCCTTACACTCGACAGCGGGTACTGAAGCTTTCTTT
19,TRBV5-1,TRBJ2-3,-,TRBD2,CASSQTSGSVYEEVDTQYF,TGCGCCAGCAGCCAGACTAGCGGGAGTGTATATGAGGAGGTAGATACGCAGTATTTT
15,TRBV11-2,TRBJ2-1,-,-,CASSLDRVSGNEQFF,TGTGCCAGCAGCTTAGACAGGGTGAGCGGAAATGAGCAGTTCTTC
15,TRBV28,TRBJ2-2,-,TRBD1,CASSLWGQSTGELFF,TGTGCCAGCAGTTTATGGGGACAGAGCACCGGGGAGCTGTTTTTT
15,TRBV5-1,TRBJ2-7,-,TRBD1,CASSRGTGSKYEQYF,TGCGCCAGCAGCCGCGGGACAGGGAGCAAATACGAGCAGTACTTC
17,TRBV28,TRBJ1-1,-,TRBD1,CASSYGGTGGRDTEAFF,TGTGCCAGCAGTTATGGGGGGACAGGGGGCCGGGACACTGAAGCTTTCTTT
15,TRBV21-1,TRBJ1-5,-,-,CASRFVSGGDQPQHF,TGTGCCAGCAGGTTCGTTTCAGGAGGGGACCAGCCCCAGCATTTT